These T cell receptor beta chains were read from a single sample in a study of T cell changes during pregnancy in multiple sclerosis. Profiled with immunoSEQ multiplex PCR; TCRdb holds only in-frame clones, not every one. The sample includes some 89,000 clones, about 94% of them seen just once. The input for sequencing was peripheral blood, taken in the third trimester of pregnancy. These TCRs come from a female donor with multiple sclerosis, enrolled in a pregnancy study. Each CDR3 is given with its conserved first and last residue. The D gene is left open where the match is weak. Clone sizes are given selectively: once, few, many, or a class where the clone is expanded.

size: .; J: TRBJ1-1; D: .; V: TRBV6-5; DNA: TGTGCCAGCAGTTATAGTAACACTGAAGCTTTCTTT; CDR3: CASSYSNTEAFF
size: .; J: TRBJ1-1; D: .; V: TRBV4-1; DNA: TGCGCCAGCAGCCAAAGTATCGGGCAGGGAGGTGAAGCTTTCTTT; CDR3: CASSQSIGQGGEAFF
size: .; J: TRBJ1-6; D: .; V: TRBV29-1; DNA: TGCAGCGTTACCGAGGGGGATAATTCACCCCTCCACTTT; CDR3: CSVTEGDNSPLHF
size: .; J: TRBJ1-1; D: .; V: TRBV7-6; DNA: TGTGCCAGCAGCCCGGGACTGATGAACACTGAAGCTTTCTTT; CDR3: CASSPGLMNTEAFF
size: .; J: TRBJ1-4; D: TRBD1; V: TRBV5-8; DNA: TGTGCCAGCAGCTTGGACAGGGGCGGAGTGGATGAAAAACTGTTTTTT; CDR3: CASSLDRGGVDEKLFF
size: .; J: TRBJ1-1; D: TRBD1; V: TRBV5-1; DNA: TGCGCCAGCGGACAGGGGGAAGGGGAAGCTTTCTTT; CDR3: CASGQGEGEAFF
size: .; J: TRBJ2-7; D: TRBD1; V: TRBV5-1; DNA: TGCGCCAGCAGCTTGGATACAGGGGCCGAGCAGTACTTC; CDR3: CASSLDTGAEQYF
size: .; J: TRBJ1-1; D: TRBD1; V: TRBV19; DNA: TGTGCCAGTAGTAGGACAGGGGCCCGTGGGAACACTGAAGCTTTCTTT; CDR3: CASSRTGARGNTEAFF
size: .; J: TRBJ2-7; D: .; V: TRBV28; DNA: TGTGCCAGCGGTCCAGGGGACTACGAGCAGTACTTC; CDR3: CASGPGDYEQYF
size: .; J: TRBJ1-2; D: TRBD1; V: TRBV6-1; DNA: TGTGCCAGCAGTACAGGGGGCCCCTCCAGCGGCTACACCTTC; CDR3: CASSTGGPSSGYTF
size: once; J: TRBJ2-3; D: TRBD1; V: TRBV9; DNA: TGTGCCAGCAGCGCCCCAGACAGGGGGCTTACAGATACGCAGTATTTT; CDR3: CASSAPDRGLTDTQYF
size: .; J: TRBJ2-1; D: .; V: TRBV5-8; DNA: TGTGCCAGCACTCTGCGGGGTCGGGGGTACAATGAGCAGTTCTTC; CDR3: CASTLRGRGYNEQFF
size: .; J: TRBJ2-1; D: .; V: TRBV19; DNA: TGTGCCAGTAGTATCATGGCCAAGGCGGGGTATTCCAGAGGTGAGCAGTTCTTC; CDR3: CASSIMAKAGYSRGEQFF
size: .; J: TRBJ2-1; D: TRBD1; V: TRBV5-8; DNA: TGTGCCAGCAGCCGAAGAGGACAGGCCCTATACAATGAGCAGTTCTTC; CDR3: CASSRRGQALYNEQFF
size: .; J: TRBJ2-2; D: TRBD1; V: TRBV28; DNA: TGTGCCAACCGAGACAGGGGCGAGACCGGGGAGCTGTTTTTT; CDR3: CANRDRGETGELFF
size: .; J: TRBJ1-2; D: .; V: TRBV29-1; DNA: TGCAGCGTTGAAACTGGGGGGGGCTCTCTCTATGGCTACACCTTC; CDR3: CSVETGGGSLYGYTF
size: .; J: TRBJ2-4; D: TRBD1; V: TRBV9; DNA: TGTGCCAGCAGCCCCGGGACAGGGGCCAGCGGGGCGGCAAACATTCAGTACTTC; CDR3: CASSPGTGASGAANIQYF
size: .; J: TRBJ1-1; D: TRBD1; V: TRBV6-5; DNA: TGTGCCAGCAGTTACTCAGGGGGCAACACTGAAGCTTTCTTT; CDR3: CASSYSGGNTEAFF
size: .; J: TRBJ1-1; D: .; V: TRBV6-1; DNA: TGTGCCAGCAGTGGCGACTGGGACACTGAAGCTTTCTTT; CDR3: CASSGDWDTEAFF
size: .; J: TRBJ2-5; D: .; V: TRBV14; DNA: TGTGCCAGCAGCCAAGATGACAGGACGAGGATGGAGACCCAGTACTTC; CDR3: CASSQDDRTRMETQYF